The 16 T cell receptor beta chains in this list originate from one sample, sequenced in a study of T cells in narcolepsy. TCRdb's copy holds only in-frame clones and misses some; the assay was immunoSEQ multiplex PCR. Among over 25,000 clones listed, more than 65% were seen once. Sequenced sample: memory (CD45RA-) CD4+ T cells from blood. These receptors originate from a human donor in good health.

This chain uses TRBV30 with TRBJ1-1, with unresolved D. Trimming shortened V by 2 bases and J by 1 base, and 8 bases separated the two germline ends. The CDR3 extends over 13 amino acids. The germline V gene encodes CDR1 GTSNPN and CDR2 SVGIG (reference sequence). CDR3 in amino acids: CAWSIGSNTEAFF. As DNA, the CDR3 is TGTGCCTGGAGTATAGGCTCGAACACTGAAGCTTTCTTT.

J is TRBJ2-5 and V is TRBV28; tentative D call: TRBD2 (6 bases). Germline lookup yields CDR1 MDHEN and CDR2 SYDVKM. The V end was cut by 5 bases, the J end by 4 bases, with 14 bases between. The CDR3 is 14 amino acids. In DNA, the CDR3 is TGTGCCAGCAGTCCCACCCGCGGGACAGAGACCCAGTACTTC. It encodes CASSPTRGTETQYF.

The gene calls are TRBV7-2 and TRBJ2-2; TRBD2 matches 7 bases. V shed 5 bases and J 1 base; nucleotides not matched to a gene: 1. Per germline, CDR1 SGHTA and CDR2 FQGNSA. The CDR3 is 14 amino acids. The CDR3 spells CASSPGGNTGELFF. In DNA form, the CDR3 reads TGTGCCAGCAGCCCGGGAGGGAACACCGGGGAGCTGTTTTTT.

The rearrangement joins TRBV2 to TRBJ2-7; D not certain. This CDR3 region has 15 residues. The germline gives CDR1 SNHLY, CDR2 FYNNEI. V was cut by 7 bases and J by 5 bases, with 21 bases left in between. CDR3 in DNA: TGTGCCAGCACTCCGCAACGCCCGACGGGCCACGAGCAGTACTTC. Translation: CASTPQRPTGHEQYF.

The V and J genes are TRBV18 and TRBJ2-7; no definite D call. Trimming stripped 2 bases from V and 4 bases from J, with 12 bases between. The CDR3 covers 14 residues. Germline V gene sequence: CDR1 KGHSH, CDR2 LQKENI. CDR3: CASSPVSDWYEQYF. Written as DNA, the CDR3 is TGTGCCAGCTCACCAGTTTCAGACTGGTACGAGCAGTACTTC. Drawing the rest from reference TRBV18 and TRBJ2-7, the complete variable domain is NAGVMQNPRHLVRRRGQEARLRCSPMKGHSHVYWYRQLPEEGLKFMVYLQKENIIDESGMPKERFSAEFPKEGPSILRIQQVVRGDSAAYFCASSPVSDWYEQYFGPGTRLTVT.

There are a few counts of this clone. The CDR3 here is CASKKGVMYGELFF. Here the CDR3 DNA reads TGTGCCAGCAAAAAGGGGGTGATGTACGGGGAGCTGTTTTTT. The rearrangement uses TRBV6-5 and TRBJ2-2; tentative D call: TRBD1 (6 bases). Trimming left V 7 bases short and J 7 bases short, with 16 bases between. CDR1 is MNHEY, CDR2 SVGAGI, per germline. This CDR3 region has 14 residues.

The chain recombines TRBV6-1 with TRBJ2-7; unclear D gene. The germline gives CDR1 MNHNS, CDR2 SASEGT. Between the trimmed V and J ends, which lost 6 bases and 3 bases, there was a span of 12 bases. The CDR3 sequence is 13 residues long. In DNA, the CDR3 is TGTGCCAGCAGCTTGGAAGAAAACTACGAGCAGTACTTC. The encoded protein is CASSLEENYEQYF.

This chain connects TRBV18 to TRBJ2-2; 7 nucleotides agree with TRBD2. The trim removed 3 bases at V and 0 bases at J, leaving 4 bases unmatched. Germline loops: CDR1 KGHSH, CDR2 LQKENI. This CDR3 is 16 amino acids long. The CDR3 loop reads CASSPTGLANTGELFF. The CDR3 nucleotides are TGTGCCAGCTCACCTACTGGACTAGCGAACACCGGGGAGCTGTTTTTT.

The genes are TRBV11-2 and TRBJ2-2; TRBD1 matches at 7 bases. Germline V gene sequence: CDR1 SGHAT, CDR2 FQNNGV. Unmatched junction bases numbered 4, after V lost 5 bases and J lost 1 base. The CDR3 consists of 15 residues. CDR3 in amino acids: CASSRRQGNTGELFF. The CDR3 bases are TGTGCCAGCAGCCGAAGACAGGGGAACACCGGGGAGCTGTTTTTT. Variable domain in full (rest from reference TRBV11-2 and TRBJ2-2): EAGVAQSPRYKIIEKRQSVAFWCNPISGHATLYWYQQILGQGPKLLIQFQNNGVVDDSQLPKDRFSAERLKGVDSTLKIQPAKLEDSAVYLCASSRRQGNTGELFFGEGSRLTVL.

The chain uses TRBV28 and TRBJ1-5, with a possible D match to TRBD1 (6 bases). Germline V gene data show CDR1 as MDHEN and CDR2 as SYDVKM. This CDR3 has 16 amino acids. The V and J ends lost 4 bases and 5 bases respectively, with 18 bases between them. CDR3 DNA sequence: TGTGCCAGCAGTTCCCCCGCTGAAGGGGGGGATCAGCCCCAGCATTTT. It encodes CASSSPAEGGDQPQHF.

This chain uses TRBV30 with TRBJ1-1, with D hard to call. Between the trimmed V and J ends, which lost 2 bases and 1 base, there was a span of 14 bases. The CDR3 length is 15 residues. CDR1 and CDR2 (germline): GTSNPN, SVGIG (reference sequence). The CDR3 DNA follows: TGTGCCTGGAGTCCCCCCCAAGACTGGAACACTGAAGCTTTCTTT. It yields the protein CAWSPPQDWNTEAFF.

CDR3 in amino acids: CASSSTEGTDTQYF. The CDR3 bases are TGCGCCAGCAGCTCGACAGAGGGCACAGATACGCAGTATTTT. The chain uses TRBV5-1 and TRBJ2-3; possibly TRBD1 for D (5 bases). V shed 3 bases and J shed 1 base, with 9 bases lying between them. The germline V gene encodes CDR1 SGHRS and CDR2 YFSETQ. CDR3 size: 14 residues. The full variable domain, in which reference TRBV5-1 and TRBJ2-3 provide the parts outside the CDR3, is KAGVTQTPRYLIKTRGQQVTLSCSPISGHRSVSWYQQTPGQGLQFLFEYFSETQRNKGNFPGRFSGRQFSNSRSEMNVSTLELGDSALYLCASSSTEGTDTQYFGPGTRLTVL.

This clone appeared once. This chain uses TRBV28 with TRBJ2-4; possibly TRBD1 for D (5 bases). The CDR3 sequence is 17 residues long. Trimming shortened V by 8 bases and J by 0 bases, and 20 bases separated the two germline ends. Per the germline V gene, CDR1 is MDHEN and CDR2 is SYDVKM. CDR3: CASLSDSTPLAKNIQYF. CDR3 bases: TGTGCCAGCCTCTCCGACAGCACCCCTCTAGCCAAAAACATTCAGTACTTC.

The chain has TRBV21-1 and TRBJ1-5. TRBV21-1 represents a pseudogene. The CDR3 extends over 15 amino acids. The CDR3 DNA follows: TGTGCCAGCAGCCCCCCGGAGGGGGTCCATCAGCCCCAGCATTTT. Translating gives CASSPPEGVHQPQHF.

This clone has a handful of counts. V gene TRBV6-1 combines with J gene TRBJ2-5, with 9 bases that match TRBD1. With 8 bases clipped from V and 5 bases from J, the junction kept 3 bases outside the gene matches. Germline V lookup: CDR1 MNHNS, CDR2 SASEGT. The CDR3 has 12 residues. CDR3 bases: TGTGCCAGCTGGACAGGGGCGGAGACCCAGTACTTC. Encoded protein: CASWTGAETQYF.

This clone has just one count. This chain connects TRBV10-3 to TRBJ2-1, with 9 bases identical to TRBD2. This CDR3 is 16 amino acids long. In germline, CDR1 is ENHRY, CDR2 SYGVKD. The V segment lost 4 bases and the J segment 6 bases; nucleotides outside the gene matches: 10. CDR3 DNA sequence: TGTGCCATCAGTGGGGTGCGGCGGGAGGGCTCCAATGAGCAGTTCTTC. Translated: CAISGVRREGSNEQFF.